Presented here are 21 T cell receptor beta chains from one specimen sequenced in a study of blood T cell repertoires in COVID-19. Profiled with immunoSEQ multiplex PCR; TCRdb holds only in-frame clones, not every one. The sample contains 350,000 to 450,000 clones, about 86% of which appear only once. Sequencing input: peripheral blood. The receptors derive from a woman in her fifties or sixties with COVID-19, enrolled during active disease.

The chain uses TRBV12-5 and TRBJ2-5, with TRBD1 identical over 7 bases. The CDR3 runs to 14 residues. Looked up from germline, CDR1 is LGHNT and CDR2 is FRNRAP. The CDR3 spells CASTPGQSQETQYF. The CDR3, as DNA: TGTGCCAGTACTCCGGGACAGAGTCAAGAGACCCAGTACTTC.

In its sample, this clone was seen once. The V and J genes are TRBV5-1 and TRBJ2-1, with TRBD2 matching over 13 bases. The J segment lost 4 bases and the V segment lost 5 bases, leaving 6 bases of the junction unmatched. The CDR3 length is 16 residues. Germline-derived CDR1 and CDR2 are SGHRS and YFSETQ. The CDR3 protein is CASSATSGGTYNEQFF. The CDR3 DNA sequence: TGCGCCAGCAGTGCGACTAGCGGGGGGACATACAATGAGCAGTTCTTC.

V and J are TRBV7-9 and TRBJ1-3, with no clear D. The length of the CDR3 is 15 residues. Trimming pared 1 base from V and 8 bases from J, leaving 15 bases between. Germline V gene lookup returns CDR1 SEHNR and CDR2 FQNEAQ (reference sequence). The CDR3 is CASSLERSEWDTIYF. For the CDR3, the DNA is TGTGCCAGCAGCTTAGAGAGGTCCGAATGGGACACCATATATTTT.

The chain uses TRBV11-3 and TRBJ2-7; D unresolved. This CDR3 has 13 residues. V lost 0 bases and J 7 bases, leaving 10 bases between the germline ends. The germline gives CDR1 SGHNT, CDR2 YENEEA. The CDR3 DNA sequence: TGTGCCAGCAGCTTAGATCTAATGCGAGAGCAGTACTTC. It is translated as CASSLDLMREQYF.

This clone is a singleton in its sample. CDR3 DNA sequence: TGCGCCAGCAGCCCACGACTAGCGGTAGGGACCGGGGAGCTGTTTTTT. Translation: CASSPRLAVGTGELFF. The chain is built from TRBV5-1 and TRBJ2-2; 9 bases match TRBD2. Trimming at V came to 4 bases and at J to 5 bases, leaving 9 bases not matched to a gene. In germline, CDR1 is SGHRS, CDR2 YFSETQ. The CDR3 extends over 16 amino acids.

The CDR3: CASQGEEETQYF. The CDR3 nucleotides are TGTGCCAGCCAGGGGGAGGAGGAGACCCAGTACTTC. The chain has TRBV9 and TRBJ2-5; TRBD1 might be the D (7 bases). Trimming took off 7 bases at V and 5 bases at J, with 12 bases between the two ends. The CDR3 is made up of 12 amino acids. CDR1 and CDR2 (germline): SGDLS, YYNGEE.

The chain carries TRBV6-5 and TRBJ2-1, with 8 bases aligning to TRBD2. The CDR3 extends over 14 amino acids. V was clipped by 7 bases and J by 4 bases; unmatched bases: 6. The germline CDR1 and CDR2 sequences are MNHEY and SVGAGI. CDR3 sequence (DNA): TGTGCCAGCACCCCCGGGGGGGCGTACAATGAGCAGTTCTTC. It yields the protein CASTPGGAYNEQFF.

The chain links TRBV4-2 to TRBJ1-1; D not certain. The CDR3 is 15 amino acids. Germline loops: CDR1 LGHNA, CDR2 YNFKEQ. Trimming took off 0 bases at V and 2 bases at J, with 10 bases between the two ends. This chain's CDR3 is CASSQDIYRNTEAFF. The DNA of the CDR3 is TGTGCCAGCAGCCAAGATATCTACAGAAACACTGAAGCTTTCTTT.

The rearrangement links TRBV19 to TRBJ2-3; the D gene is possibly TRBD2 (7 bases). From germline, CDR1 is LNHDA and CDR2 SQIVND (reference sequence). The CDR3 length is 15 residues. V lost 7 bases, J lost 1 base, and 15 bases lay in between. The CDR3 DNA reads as TGTGCCAGTAATTCGGGGGGCCCCGGCACAGATACGCAGTATTTT. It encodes CASNSGGPGTDTQYF. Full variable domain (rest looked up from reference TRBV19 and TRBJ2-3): DGGITQSPKYLFRKEGQNVTLSCEQNLNHDAMYWYRQDPGQGLRLIYYSQIVNDFQKGDIAEGYSVSREKKESFPLTVTSAQKNPTAFYLCASNSGGPGTDTQYFGPGTRLTVL.

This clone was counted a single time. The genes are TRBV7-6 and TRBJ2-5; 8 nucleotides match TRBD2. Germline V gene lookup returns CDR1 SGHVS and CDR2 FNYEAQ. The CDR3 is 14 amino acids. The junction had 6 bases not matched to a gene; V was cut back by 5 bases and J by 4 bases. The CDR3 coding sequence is TGTGCCAGCAGCCCCCGGGGGGGCATAGAGACCCAGTACTTC. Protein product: CASSPRGGIETQYF.

The CDR3: CASSPGLAGVTQYF. The CDR3 region has the DNA TGTGCCAGCTCACCGGGACTAGCGGGGGTTACGCAGTATTTT. The gene calls are TRBV18 and TRBJ2-3; 14 bases fit TRBD2. The V segment lost 3 bases and the J segment 8 bases; nucleotides outside the gene matches: 1. The CDR3 totals 14 residues. Germline CDR1 KGHSH, CDR2 LQKENI.

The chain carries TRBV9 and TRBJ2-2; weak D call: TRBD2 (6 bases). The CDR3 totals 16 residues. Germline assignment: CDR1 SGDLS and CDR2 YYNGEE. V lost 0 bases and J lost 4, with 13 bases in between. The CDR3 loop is CASSVASISGTGELFF. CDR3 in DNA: TGTGCCAGCAGCGTAGCTAGTATTAGCGGCACCGGGGAGCTGTTTTTT.

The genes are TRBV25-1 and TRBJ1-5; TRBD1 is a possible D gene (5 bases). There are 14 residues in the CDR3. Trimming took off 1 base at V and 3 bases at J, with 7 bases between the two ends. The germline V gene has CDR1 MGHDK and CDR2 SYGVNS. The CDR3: CASSEFRANQPQHF. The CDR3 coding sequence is TGTGCCAGCAGTGAATTCAGGGCCAATCAGCCCCAGCATTTT.

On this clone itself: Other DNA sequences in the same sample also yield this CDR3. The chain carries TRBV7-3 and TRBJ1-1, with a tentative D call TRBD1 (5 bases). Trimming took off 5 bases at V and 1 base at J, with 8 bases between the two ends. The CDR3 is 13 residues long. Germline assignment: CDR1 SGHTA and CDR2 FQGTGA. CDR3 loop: CASSRDRNTEAFF. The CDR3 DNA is TGTGCCAGCAGCCGCGACAGGAACACTGAAGCTTTCTTT.

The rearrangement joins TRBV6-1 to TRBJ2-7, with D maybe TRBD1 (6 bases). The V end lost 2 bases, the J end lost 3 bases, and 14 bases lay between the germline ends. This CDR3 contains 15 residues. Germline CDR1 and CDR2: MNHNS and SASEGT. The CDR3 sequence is CASSEMGTRNYEQYF. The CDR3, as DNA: TGTGCCAGCAGTGAAATGGGGACAAGAAACTACGAGCAGTACTTC.

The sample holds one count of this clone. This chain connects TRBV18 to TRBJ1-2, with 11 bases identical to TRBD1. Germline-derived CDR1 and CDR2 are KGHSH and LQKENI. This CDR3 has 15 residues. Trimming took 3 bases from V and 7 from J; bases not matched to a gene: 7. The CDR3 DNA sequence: TGTGCCAGCTCACCCTCCGGACAGGGGGCGAGTGGCTACACCTTC. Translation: CASSPSGQGASGYTF.

The CDR3, as DNA: TGTGCCAGTAGGCCGCGGGACAACTATGGCTACACCTTC. It specifies CASRPRDNYGYTF. The V and J genes are TRBV19 and TRBJ1-2, with D possibly being TRBD1 (5 bases). Per the germline V gene, CDR1 is LNHDA and CDR2 is SQIVND (reference sequence). Trimming removed 6 bases at V and 2 bases at J, with 10 bases between. The CDR3 runs 13 residues.

The CDR3 DNA is TGTGCCAGTAGGGCTAGCGGGGGGGATGAGCAGTTCTTC. Translation: CASRASGGDEQFF. The chain is built from TRBV19 and TRBJ2-1; the match to TRBD2 covers 12 bases. CDR3 length equals 13 residues. The germline V gene encodes CDR1 LNHDA and CDR2 SQIVND (reference sequence). V shed 6 bases, J shed 8 bases, and the junction held 2 bases outside the gene matches.

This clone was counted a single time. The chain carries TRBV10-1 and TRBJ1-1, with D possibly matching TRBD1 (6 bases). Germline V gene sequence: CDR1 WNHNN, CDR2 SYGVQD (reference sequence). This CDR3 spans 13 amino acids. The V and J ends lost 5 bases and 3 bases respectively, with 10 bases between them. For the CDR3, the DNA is TGCGCCAGCAGTCTGGACAGTGACACTGAAGCTTTCTTT. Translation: CASSLDSDTEAFF.

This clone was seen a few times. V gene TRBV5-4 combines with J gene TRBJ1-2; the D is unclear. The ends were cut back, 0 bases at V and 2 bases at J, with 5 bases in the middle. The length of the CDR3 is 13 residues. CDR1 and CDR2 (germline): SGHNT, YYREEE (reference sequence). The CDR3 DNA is TGTGCCAGCAGCTTGGTAGAGAACTATGGCTACACCTTC. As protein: CASSLVENYGYTF. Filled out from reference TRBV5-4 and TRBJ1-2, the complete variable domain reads ETGVTQSPTHLIKTRGQQVTLRCSSQSGHNTVSWYQQALGQGPQFIFQYYREEENGRGNFPPRFSGLQFPNYSSELNVNALELDDSALYLCASSLVENYGYTFGSGTRLTVV.

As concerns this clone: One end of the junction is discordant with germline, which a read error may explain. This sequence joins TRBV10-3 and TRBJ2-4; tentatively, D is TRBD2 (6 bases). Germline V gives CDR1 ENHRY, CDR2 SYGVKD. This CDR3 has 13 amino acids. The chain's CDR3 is CAISESDGGKPFF. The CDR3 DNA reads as TGTGCCATCAGTGAGTCGGATGGAGGGAAGCCTTTCTTC.